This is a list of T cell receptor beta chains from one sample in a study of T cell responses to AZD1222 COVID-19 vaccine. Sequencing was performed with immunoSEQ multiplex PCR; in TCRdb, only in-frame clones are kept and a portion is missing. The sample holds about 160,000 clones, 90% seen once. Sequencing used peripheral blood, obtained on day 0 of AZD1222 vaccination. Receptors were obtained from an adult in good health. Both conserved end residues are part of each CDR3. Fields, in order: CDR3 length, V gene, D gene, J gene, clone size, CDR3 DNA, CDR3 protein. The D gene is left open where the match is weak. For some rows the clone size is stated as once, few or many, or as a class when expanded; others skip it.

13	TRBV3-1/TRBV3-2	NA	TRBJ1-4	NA	TGTGCCAGCAGCGCGGGTTCCAATGAAAAACTGTTTTTT	CASSAGSNEKLFF
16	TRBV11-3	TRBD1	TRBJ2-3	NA	TGTGCCAGCAGCTTTCAGACAGGGGCATGGGCAGATACGCAGTATTTT	CASSFQTGAWADTQYF
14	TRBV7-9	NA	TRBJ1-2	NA	TGTGCCAGCAGCTTAAGGGGTAGTTCTAATGGCTACACCTTC	CASSLRGSSNGYTF
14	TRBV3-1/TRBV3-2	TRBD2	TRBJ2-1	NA	TGTGCCAGCCTCAAGCGGGGGGGCCTAAATGAGCAGTTCTTC	CASLKRGGLNEQFF
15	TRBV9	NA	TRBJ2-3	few	TGTGCCAGCAGCGTAGTCGGGGGATTAACAGATACGCAGTATTTT	CASSVVGGLTDTQYF
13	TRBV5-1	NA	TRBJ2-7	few	TGCGCCAGCAGCTTGGAGGGTACCTACGAGCAGTACTTC	CASSLEGTYEQYF
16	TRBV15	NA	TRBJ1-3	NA	TGTGCCACCAGCAGAGATATCCGGAGCTCTGGAAACACCATATATTTT	CATSRDIRSSGNTIYF
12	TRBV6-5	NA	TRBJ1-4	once	TGTGCCAGCCGAAGGTGGGGGGAAAAACTGTTTTTT	CASRRWGEKLFF
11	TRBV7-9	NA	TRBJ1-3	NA	TGTGCCACTGGGGGCGGAAACACCATATATTTT	CATGGGNTIYF
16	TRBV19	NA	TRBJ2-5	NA	TGTGCCAGTAGTATGGTTGGACAGCTTAGCCAAGAGACCCAGTACTTC	CASSMVGQLSQETQYF
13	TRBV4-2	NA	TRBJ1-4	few	TGTGCCAGCAGCCCTCCCCCGCATGAAAAACTGTTTTTT	CASSPPPHEKLFF
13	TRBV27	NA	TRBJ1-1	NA	TGTGCCAGCAGTTTATCACGGGGCTCGGAGGCTTTCTTT	CASSLSRGSEAFF
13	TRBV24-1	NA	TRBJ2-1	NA	TGTGCCACCAGCGGGCCCCTGGGGGGTGAGCAGTTCTTC	CATSGPLGGEQFF
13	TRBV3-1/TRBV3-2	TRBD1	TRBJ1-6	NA	TGTGCCAGCGAGGGGGCCAGGAATTCACCCCTCCACTTT	CASEGARNSPLHF
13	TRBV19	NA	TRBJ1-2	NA	TGTGCCAGTAGTCCGACAGTAGGCTATGGCTACACCTTC	CASSPTVGYGYTF
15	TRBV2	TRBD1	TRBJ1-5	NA	TGTGCCAGCAGTGTCAGGGGGCTGGGCAATCAGCCCCAGCATTTT	CASSVRGLGNQPQHF